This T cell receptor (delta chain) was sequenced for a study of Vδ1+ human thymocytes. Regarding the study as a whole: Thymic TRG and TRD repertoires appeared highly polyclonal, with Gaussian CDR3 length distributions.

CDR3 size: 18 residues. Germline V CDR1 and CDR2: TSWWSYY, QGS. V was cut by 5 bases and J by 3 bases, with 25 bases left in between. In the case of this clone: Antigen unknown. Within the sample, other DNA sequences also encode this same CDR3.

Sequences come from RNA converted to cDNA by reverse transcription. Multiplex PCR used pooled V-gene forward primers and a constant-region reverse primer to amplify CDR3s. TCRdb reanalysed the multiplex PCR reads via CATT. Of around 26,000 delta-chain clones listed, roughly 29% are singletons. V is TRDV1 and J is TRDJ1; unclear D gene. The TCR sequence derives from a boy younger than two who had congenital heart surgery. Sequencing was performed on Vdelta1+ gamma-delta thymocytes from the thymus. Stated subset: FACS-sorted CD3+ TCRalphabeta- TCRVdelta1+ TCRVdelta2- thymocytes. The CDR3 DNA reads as TGTGCTCTTGGGCCACCCCCCCCTCCCCCACGCAAGGCCGATAAACTCATCTTT. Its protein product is CALGPPPPPPRKADKLIF.